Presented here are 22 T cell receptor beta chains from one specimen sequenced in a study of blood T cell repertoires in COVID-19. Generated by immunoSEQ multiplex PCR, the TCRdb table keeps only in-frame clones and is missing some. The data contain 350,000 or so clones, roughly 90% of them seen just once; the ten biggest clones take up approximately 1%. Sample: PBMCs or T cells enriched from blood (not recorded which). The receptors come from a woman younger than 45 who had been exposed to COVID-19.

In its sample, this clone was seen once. CDR3 amino acids: CASSEQFYGYTF. The CDR3 DNA reads TGTGCCAGCAGTGAACAGTTCTATGGCTACACCTTC. The rearrangement joins TRBV25-1 to TRBJ1-2, with unresolved D. V lost 2 bases to trimming and J lost 4 bases, with 5 bases between them. CDR1 and CDR2 from the germline V gene are MGHDK and SYGVNS. There are 12 residues in the CDR3.

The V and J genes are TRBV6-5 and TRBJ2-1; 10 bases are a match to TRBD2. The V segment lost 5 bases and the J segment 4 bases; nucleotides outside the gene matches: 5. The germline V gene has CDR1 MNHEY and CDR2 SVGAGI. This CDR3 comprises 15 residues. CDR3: CASSLTSGAYNEQFF. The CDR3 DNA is TGTGCCAGCAGTCTAACTAGCGGGGCTTACAATGAGCAGTTCTTC.

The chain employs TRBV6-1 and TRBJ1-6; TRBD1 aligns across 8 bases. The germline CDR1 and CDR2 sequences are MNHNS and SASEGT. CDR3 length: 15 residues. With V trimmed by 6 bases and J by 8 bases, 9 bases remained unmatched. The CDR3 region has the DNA TGTGCCAGCAGGGAACAGACAGGGGTGGATTCACCCCTCCACTTT. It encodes CASREQTGVDSPLHF.

DNA for the CDR3: TGTGCCCTAGGACTAGCGGGAGTCAATGAGCAGTTCTTC. This sequence encodes CALGLAGVNEQFF. The J gene is TRBJ2-1, the V gene TRBV10-3; 13 positions agree with TRBD2. The CDR3 spans 13 residues. Germline assignment: CDR1 ENHRY and CDR2 SYGVKD. The V segment lost 11 bases and the J segment 6 bases; nucleotides outside the gene matches: 4.

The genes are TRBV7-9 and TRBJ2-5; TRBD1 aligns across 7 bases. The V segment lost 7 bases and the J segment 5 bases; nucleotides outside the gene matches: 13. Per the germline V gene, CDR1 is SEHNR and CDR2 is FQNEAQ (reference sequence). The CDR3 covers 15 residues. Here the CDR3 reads CASTNYRGYGETQYF. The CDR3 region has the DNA TGTGCCAGCACCAATTACAGGGGTTACGGGGAGACCCAGTACTTC.

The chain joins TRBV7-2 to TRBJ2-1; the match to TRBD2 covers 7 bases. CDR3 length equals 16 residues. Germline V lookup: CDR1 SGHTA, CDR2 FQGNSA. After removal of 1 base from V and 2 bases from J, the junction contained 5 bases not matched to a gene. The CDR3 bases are TGTGCCAGCAGCTTAGTGTCTAGCGGAGCCTACAATGAGCAGTTCTTC. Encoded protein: CASSLVSSGAYNEQFF.

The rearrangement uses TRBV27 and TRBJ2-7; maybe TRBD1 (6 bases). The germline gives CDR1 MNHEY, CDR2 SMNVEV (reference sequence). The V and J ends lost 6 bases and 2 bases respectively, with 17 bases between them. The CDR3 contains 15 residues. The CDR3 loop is CASRSRQGHPYEQYF. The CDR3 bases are TGTGCCAGCAGGTCGCGGCAGGGACACCCCTACGAGCAGTACTTC.

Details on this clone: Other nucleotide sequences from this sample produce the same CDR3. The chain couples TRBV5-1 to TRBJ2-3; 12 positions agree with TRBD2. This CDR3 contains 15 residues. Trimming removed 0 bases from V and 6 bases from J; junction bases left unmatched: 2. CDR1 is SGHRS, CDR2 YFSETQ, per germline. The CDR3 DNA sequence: TGCGCCAGCAGCTTGGGACTAGCGGGAGCGGATACGCAGTATTTT. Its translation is CASSLGLAGADTQYF.

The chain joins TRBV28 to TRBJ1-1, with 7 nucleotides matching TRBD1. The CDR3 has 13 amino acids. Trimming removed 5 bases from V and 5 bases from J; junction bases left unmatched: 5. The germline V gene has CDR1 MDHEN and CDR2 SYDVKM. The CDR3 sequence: CASSAQGGTEAFF. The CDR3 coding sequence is TGTGCCAGCAGTGCTCAGGGGGGTACTGAAGCTTTCTTT.

The CDR3 spells CASSLRRGEKLFF. The CDR3 coding sequence is TGTGCCAGCAGCCTCCGCAGAGGGGAAAAACTGTTTTTT. The chain uses TRBV27 and TRBJ1-4; D is ambiguous. The length of the CDR3 is 13 residues. Trimming pared 6 bases from V and 8 bases from J, leaving 13 bases between. Germline loops: CDR1 MNHEY, CDR2 SMNVEV (reference sequence).

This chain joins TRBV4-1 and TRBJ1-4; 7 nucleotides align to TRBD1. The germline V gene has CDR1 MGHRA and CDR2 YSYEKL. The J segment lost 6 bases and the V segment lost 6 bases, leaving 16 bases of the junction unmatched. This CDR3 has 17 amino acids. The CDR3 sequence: CASSPRGTEVFDEKLFF. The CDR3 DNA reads TGCGCCAGCAGTCCAAGAGGGACAGAGGTCTTTGATGAAAAACTGTTTTTT.

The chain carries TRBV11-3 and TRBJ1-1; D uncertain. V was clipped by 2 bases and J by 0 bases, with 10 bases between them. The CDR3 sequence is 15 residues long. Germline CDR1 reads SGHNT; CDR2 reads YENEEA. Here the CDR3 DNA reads TGTGCCAGCAGCTTAAGCAACAGCCTGAACACTGAAGCTTTCTTT. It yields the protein CASSLSNSLNTEAFF.

CDR3 nucleotides: TGTGCCAGCAGCTACCCCGCGGGAGTCTCTGGAAACACCATATATTTT. This gives the protein CASSYPAGVSGNTIYF. V and J are TRBV5-6 and TRBJ1-3; D not resolved. V was shortened by 3 bases and J by 0 bases, with 13 bases between the two germline ends. CDR3 length: 16 amino acids. The V gene's germline CDR1 is SGHDT and CDR2 YYEEEE.

The CDR3 nucleotides are TGTGCCACCAGTGTTCCGGGAGTCGGGCGCACAGATACGCAGTATTTT. Protein sequence: CATSVPGVGRTDTQYF. This chain joins TRBV24-1 and TRBJ2-3; maybe TRBD2 (6 bases). The germline CDR1 and CDR2 sequences are KGHDR and SFDVKD. The CDR3 spans 16 residues. With 5 bases removed from V and 1 base from J, the gap between germline ends came to 15 bases.

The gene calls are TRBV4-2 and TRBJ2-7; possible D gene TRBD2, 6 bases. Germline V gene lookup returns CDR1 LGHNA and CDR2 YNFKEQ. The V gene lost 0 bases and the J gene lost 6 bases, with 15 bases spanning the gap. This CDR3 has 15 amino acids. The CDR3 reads CASSQERESPAEQYF. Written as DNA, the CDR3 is TGTGCCAGCAGCCAAGAGCGGGAAAGTCCGGCCGAGCAGTACTTC.

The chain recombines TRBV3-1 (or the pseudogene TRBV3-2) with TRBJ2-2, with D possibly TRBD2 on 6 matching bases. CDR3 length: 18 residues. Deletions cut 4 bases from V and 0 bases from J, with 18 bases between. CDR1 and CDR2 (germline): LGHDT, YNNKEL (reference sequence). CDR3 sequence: CASSPPGFGGANTGELFF. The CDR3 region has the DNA TGTGCCAGCAGCCCGCCGGGATTTGGAGGGGCGAACACCGGGGAGCTGTTTTTT.

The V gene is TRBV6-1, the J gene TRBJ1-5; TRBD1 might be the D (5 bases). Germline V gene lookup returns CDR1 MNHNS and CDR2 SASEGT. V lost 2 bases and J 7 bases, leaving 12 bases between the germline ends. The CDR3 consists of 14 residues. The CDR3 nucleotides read TGTGCCAGCAGTGAAAATGGGTGGGGCCAGCCCCAGCATTTT. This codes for CASSENGWGQPQHF.

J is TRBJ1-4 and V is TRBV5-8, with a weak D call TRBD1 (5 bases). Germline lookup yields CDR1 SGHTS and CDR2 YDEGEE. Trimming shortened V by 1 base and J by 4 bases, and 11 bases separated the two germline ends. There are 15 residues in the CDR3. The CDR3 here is CASSLRGRGNEKLFF. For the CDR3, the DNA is TGTGCCAGCAGCTTGAGGGGAAGGGGTAATGAAAAACTGTTTTTT.

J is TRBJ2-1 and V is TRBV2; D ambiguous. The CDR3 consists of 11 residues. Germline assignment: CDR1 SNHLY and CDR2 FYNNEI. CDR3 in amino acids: CAPRSYNEQFF. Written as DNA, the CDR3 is TGTGCACCGCGCTCCTACAATGAGCAGTTCTTC.

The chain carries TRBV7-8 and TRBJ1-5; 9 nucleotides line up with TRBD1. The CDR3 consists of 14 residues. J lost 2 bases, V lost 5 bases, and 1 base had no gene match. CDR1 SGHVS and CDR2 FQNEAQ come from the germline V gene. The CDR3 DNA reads TGTGCCAGCAGCCGGACAGGGGGCAATCAGCCCCAGCATTTT. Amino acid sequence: CASSRTGGNQPQHF.

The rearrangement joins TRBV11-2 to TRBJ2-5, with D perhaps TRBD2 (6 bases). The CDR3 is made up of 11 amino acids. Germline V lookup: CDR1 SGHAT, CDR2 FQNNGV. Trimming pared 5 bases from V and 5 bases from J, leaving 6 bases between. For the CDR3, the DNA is TGTGCCAGCAGCCGGGGGGAGACCCAGTACTTC. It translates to CASSRGETQYF.

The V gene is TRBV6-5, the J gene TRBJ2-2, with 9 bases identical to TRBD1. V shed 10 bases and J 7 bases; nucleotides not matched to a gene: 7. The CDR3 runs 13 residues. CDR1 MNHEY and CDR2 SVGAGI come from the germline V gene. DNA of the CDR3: TGTGCCACTAACAGGGGGCTCGGCGGGGAGCTGTTTTTT. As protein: CATNRGLGGELFF.